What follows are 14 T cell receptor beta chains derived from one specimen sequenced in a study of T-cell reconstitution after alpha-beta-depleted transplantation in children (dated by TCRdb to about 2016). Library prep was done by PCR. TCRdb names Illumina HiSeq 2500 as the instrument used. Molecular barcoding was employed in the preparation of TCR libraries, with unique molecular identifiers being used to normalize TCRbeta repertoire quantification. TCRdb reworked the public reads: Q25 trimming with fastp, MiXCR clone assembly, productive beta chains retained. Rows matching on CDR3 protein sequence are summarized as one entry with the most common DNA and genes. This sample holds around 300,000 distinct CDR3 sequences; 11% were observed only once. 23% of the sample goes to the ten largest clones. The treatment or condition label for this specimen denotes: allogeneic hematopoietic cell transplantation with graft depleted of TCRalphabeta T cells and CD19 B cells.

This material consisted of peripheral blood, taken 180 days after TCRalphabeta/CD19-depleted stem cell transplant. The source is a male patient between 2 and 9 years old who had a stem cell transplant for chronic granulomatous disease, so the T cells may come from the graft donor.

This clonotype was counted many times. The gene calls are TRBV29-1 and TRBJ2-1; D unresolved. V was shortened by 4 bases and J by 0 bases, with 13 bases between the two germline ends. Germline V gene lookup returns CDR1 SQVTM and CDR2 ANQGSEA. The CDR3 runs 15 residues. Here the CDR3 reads CSVAQAVSSYNEQFF. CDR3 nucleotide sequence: TGCAGCGTTGCCCAGGCTGTGTCCTCCTACAATGAGCAGTTCTTC.

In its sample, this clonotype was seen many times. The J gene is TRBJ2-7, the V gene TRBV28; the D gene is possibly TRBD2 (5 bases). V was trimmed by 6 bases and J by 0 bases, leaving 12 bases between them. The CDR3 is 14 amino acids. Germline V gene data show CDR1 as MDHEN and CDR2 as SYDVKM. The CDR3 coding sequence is TGTGCCAGCAGGCAGACGGGGAGCTCCTACGAGCAGTACTTC. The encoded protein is CASRQTGSSYEQYF.

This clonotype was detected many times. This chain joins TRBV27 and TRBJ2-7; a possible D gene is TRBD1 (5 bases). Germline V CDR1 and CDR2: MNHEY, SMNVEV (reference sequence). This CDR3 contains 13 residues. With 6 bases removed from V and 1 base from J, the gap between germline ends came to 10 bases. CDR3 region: CASRATGSYEQYF. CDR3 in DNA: TGTGCCAGCAGAGCCACAGGTTCCTACGAGCAGTACTTC.

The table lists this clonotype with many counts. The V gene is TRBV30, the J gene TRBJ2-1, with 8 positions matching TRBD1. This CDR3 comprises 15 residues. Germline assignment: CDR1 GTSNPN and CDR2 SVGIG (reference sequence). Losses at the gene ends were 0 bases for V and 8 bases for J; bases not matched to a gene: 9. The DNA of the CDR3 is TGTGCCTGGAGTGTACTAAATCACAGGGGGGATGAGCAGTTCTTC. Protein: CAWSVLNHRGDEQFF.

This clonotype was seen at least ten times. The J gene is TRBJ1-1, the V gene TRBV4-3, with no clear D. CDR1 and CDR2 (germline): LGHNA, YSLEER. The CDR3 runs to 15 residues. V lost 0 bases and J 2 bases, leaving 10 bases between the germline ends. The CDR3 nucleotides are TGCGCCAGCAGCCAAGAGCTGCGCGGTAACACTGAAGCTTTCTTT. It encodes CASSQELRGNTEAFF.

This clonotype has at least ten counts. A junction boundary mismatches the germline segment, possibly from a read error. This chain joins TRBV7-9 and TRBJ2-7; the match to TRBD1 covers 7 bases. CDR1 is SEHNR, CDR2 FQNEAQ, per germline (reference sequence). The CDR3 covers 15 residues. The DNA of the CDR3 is TGTGCCAGCAGCTTAAATCGGACAGGCCCCTACGCGCAGTACTTC. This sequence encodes CASSLNRTGPYAQYF.

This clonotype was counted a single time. The CDR3 is CASSYTRDRTYEQYF. DNA of the CDR3: TGTGCCAGCAGTTACACCCGGGACAGAACCTACGAGCAGTACTTC. This chain connects TRBV6-2 or TRBV6-3 to TRBJ2-7, with 7 positions matching TRBD1. Germline-derived CDR1 and CDR2 are MNHEY and SVGEGT. The CDR3 runs 15 residues. The junction had 6 bases not matched to a gene; V was cut back by 2 bases and J by 2 bases.

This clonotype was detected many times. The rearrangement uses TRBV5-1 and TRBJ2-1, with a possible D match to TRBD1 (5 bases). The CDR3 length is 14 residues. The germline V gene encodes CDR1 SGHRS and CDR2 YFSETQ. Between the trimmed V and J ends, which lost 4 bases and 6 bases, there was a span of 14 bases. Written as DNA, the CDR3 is TGCGCCAGCAGCCCTGTAGGGGCGTTCAATGAGCAGTTCTTC. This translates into CASSPVGAFNEQFF.

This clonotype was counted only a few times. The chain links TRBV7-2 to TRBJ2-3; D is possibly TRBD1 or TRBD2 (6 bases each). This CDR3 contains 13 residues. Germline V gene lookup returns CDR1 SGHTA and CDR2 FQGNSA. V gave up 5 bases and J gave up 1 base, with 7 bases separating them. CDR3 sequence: CASSRGRTDTQYF. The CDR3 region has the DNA TGTGCCAGCAGCCGGGGGCGCACAGATACGCAGTATTTT.

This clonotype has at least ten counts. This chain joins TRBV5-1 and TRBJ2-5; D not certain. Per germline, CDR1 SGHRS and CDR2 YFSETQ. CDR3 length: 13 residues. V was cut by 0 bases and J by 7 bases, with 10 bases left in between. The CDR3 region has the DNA TGCGCCAGCAGCTTGGCGGCAGAAGGGACCCAGTACTTC. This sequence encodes CASSLAAEGTQYF.

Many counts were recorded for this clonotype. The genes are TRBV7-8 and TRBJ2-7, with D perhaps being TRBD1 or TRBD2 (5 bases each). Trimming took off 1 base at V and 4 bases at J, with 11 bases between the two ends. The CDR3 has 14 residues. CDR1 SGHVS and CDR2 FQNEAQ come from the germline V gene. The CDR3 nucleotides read TGTGCCAGCAGCTTAGAGAGGGGCCCTTACGAGCAGTACTTC. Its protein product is CASSLERGPYEQYF. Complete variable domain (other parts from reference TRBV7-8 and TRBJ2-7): GAGVSQSPRYKVAKRGQDVALRCDPISGHVSLFWYQQALGQGPEFLTYFQNEAQLDKSGLPSDRFFAERPEGSVSTLKIQRTQQEDSAVYLCASSLERGPYEQYFGPGTRLTVT.

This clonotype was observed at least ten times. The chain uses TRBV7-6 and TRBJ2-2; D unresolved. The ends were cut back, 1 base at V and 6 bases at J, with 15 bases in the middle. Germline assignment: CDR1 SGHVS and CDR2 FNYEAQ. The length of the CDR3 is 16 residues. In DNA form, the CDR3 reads TGTGCCAGCAGCTTAGAAGTGACACTAAGTTCCGGGGAGCTGTTTTTT. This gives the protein CASSLEVTLSSGELFF.

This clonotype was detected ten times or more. As DNA, the CDR3 is TGCAGTGCAGGGAGGGGGGCAAGCACAGATACGCAGTATTTT. Protein product: CSAGRGASTDTQYF. This sequence joins TRBV20-1 and TRBJ2-3, with D maybe TRBD2 (7 bases). Trimming removed 6 bases from V and 0 bases from J, with 13 bases in between. This CDR3 has 14 amino acids. Germline CDR1 DFQATT, CDR2 SNEGSKA (reference sequence).

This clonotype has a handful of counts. CDR3 nucleotides: TGTGCCAGCAGCTTAACAGGGGCGGGAAATTCACCCCTCCACTTT. This translates into CASSLTGAGNSPLHF. This chain joins TRBV11-2 and TRBJ1-6; 7 bases agree with TRBD1. CDR3 length: 15 residues. V shed 2 bases and J 7 bases; nucleotides not matched to a gene: 5. Germline CDR1 is SGHAT and CDR2 is FQNNGV.